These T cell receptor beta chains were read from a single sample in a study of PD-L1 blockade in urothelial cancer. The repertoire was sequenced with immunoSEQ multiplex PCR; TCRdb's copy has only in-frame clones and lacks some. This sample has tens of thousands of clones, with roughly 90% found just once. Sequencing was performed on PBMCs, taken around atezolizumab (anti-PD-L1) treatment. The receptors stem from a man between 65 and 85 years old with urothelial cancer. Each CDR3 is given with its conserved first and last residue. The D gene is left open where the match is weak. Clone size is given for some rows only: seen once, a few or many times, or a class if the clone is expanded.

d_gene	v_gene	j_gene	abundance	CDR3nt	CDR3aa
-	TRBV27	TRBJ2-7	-	TGTGCCAGCAGTTCAGGGGCCCCCTCCTCCTACGAGCAGTACTTC	CASSSGAPSSYEQYF
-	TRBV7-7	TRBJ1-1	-	TGTGCCAGCAGCGCCACAAGGAACACTGAAGCTTTCTTT	CASSATRNTEAFF
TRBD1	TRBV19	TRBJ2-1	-	TGTGCCAGTAGTAAGGGACAGGGTTTGAATGAGCAGTTCTTC	CASSKGQGLNEQFF
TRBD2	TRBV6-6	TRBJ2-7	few	TGTGCCAGCAGTAAGACTAGCGCCTACGAGCAGTACTTC	CASSKTSAYEQYF
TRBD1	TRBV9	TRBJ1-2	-	TGTGCCAGCAGCGTAGAGGAGACAGGGCTCTATGGCTACACCTTC	CASSVEETGLYGYTF
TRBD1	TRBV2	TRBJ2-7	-	TGTGCCAGCAGGGGACAGGGAAACTACGAGCAGTACTTC	CASRGQGNYEQYF
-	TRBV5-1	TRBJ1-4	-	TGCGCCAGCAGCTTGCAAGGGGTGGAGAGTGAAAAACTGTTTTTT	CASSLQGVESEKLFF
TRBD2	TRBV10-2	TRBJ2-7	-	TGCGCCAGCAGTGAATCGACTAGCGGGAGGGATCAGTACTTC	CASSESTSGRDQYF
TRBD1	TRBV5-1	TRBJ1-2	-	TGCGCCGGCAGACAGGGTACGGATGGCTACACCTTC	CAGRQGTDGYTF
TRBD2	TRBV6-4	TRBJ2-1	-	TGTGCCAGCGCGGGGGAGCTAGCGGGAGGGATCGATGAGCAGTTCTTC	CASAGELAGGIDEQFF
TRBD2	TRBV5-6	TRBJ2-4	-	TGTGCCAGCAGGTTGGGACTAGCGGGAACACTGTCCAAAAACATTCAGTACTTC	CASRLGLAGTLSKNIQYF
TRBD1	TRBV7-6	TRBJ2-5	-	TGTGCCAGCAGCTTAGCGGACAGGGTCGAGACCCAGTACTTC	CASSLADRVETQYF
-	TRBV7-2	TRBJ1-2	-	TGTGCCAGCAGCTTAGAAGGGGCCAACTATGGCTACACCTTC	CASSLEGANYGYTF
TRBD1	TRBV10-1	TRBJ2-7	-	TGCGCCAGCAGTGAGTCGACAGGACAGGGCTCCTACGAGCAGTACTTC	CASSESTGQGSYEQYF
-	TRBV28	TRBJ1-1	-	TGTGCCAGCAGAGGGAGCACAAGCACTGAAGCTTTCTTT	CASRGSTSTEAFF
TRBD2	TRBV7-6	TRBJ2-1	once	TGTGCCAGCAGCTTGACTAGCGGGAGAGCAAATGAGCAGTTCTTC	CASSLTSGRANEQFF
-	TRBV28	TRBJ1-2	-	TGTGGGGCCTCCCCCGGGATACAGATTTATGGCTACACCTTC	CGASPGIQIYGYTF
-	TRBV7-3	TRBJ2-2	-	TGTGCCAGCAGCTTAAACCCAGCGGCCGGGGAGCTGTTTTTT	CASSLNPAAGELFF
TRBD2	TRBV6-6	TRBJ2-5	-	TGTGCCAGCACTAGCGGTGTACAAGAGACCCAGTACTTC	CASTSGVQETQYF
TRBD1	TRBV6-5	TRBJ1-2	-	TGTGCCAGCAGCCTTGACAGGGCGTCCGACTATGGCTACACCTTC	CASSLDRASDYGYTF
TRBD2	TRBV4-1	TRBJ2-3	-	TGCGCCAGCAGCCAAAACGGACCGGGAGGATCAGATACGCAGTATTTT	CASSQNGPGGSDTQYF
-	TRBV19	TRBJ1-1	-	TGTGCCAGTAGTATTGCGCAGAACACTGAAGCTTTCTTT	CASSIAQNTEAFF
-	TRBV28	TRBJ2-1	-	TGTGCCAGCAGTCCCATTGGGTCAGGGGTGCGCAATGAGCAGTTCTTC	CASSPIGSGVRNEQFF
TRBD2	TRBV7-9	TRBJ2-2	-	TGTGCCAGCAGCTCACTGGGAGCGGGAACGAACACCGGGGAGCTGTTTTTT	CASSSLGAGTNTGELFF
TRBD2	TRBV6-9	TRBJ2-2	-	TGTGCCAGCAGTTATCAGCGGGAGGCAGCCACCGGGGAGCTGTTTTTT	CASSYQREAATGELFF
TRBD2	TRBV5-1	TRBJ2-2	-	TGCGCCAGCAGCGCTGGACTAGCGGGAGCCGGGGAGCTGTTTTTT	CASSAGLAGAGELFF
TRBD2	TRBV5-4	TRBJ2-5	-	TGTGCCAGCAGCTCATACAGCGGGAGGGGGGAGACCCAGTACTTC	CASSSYSGRGETQYF
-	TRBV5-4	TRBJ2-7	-	TGTGCCAGCAGCTTTCAGGGTTACGAGCAGTACTTC	CASSFQGYEQYF
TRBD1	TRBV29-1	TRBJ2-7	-	TGCAGCGTTGAAAACCGTGGGACAGGGGGCGCGGTGCAGTACTTC	CSVENRGTGGAVQYF
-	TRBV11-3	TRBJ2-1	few	TGTGCCAGCAGCCGTTACAATGAGCAGTTCTTC	CASSRYNEQFF
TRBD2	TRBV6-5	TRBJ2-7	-	TGTGCCAGCAGTTATTCGCGGGAGGGCTACGAGCAGTACTTC	CASSYSREGYEQYF
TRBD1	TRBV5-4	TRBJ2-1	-	TGTGCCAGCAGCACGGACAGGGGGCGGTATGAGCAGTTCTTC	CASSTDRGRYEQFF
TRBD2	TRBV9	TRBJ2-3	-	TGTGCCAGCAGCTTAGCTGGGACTAGCAACACAGATACGCAGTATTTT	CASSLAGTSNTDTQYF
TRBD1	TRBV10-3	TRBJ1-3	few	TGTGCCATCAGTCTCACGACAGGGCGGGACACCATATATTTT	CAISLTTGRDTIYF
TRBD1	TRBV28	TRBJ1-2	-	TGTGCCAGCAGTTTAGGGGGAACAGGGGGGTGGAACTATGGCTACACCTTC	CASSLGGTGGWNYGYTF
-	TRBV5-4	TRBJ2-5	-	TGTGCCAGCAGCCATCCGGAGGGGGCAAAGACCCAGTACTTC	CASSHPEGAKTQYF
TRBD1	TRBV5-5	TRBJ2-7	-	TGTGCCAGCAGCTTGGGACAGGGTGGAATCTACGAGCAGTACTTC	CASSLGQGGIYEQYF
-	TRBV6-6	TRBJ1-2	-	TGTGCCAGCAGTTACGGCGGGGGCGCGGGTGGCTACACCTTC	CASSYGGGAGGYTF
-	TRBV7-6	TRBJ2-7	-	TGTGCCAGCAGCTTAGATCCAGGCGATACCTACGAGCAGTACTTC	CASSLDPGDTYEQYF
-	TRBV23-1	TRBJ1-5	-	TGCGCCAGCAGTCAATCAACGGGGGTGGTTAGCAATCAGCCCCAGCATTTT	CASSQSTGVVSNQPQHF